These T cell receptor beta chains were read from a single sample in a study of blood T cells in healthy people across ages. TCRdb re-derived calls from the 5' RACE reads in MiXCR, one entry per CDR3 protein. The sample holds hundreds of thousands of distinct CDR3 sequences; about 30% are singletons and the top ten take approximately 14%. Material for sequencing was blood. Every receptor here comes from an elderly woman in good health. Both conserved end residues are part of each CDR3. A D gene is named only where the DNA matches it firmly. A clone size is listed for some rows: how often the clone was seen (once, few, many), or a class if it is expanded.

V	size	J	D	DNA	CDR3
TRBV29-1	few	TRBJ2-2	TRBD1	TGCAGCGCGTACAGGGGGCCGGACACCGGGGAGCTGTTTTTT	CSAYRGPDTGELFF
TRBV16	many	TRBJ2-7	-	TGTGCCAGCAGCCAAAACCCCTACGAGCAGTACTTC	CASSQNPYEQYF
TRBV30	-	TRBJ2-3	-	TGTGCCTGGGAAACTAGTGCAGATACGCAGTATTTT	CAWETSADTQYF
TRBV20-1	-	TRBJ2-1	-	TGCAGTGCTCCGGACGGCAATGAGCAGTTGTTC	CSAPDGNEQLF
TRBV12-3/TRBV12-4	many	TRBJ1-1	-	TGTGCCTCCACGGTCGGGGGCGCGAGCACTGAAGCTTTCTTT	CASTVGGASTEAFF
TRBV6-2/TRBV6-3	many	TRBJ2-7	-	TGTGCCAGCATCGCTTGGTTAGGGCCCCGAAGCGAGCAGTACTTC	CASIAWLGPRSEQYF
TRBV10-3	many	TRBJ2-7	TRBD1	TGTGCCATCAGTACTGCCGGGACAGGGCCCTACGAGCAGTACTTC	CAISTAGTGPYEQYF
TRBV7-9	many	TRBJ2-7	TRBD2	TGTGCCAGCAGCTGGACTAGCGGTTACGAGCAGTACTTC	CASSWTSGYEQYF
TRBV5-1	-	TRBJ2-1	-	TGCGCCAGCGGCTTTGGGGTCAGGGATTCTGAGCAGTTCTTC	CASGFGVRDSEQFF
TRBV12-3/TRBV12-4	few	TRBJ1-1	TRBD1	TGTGCCGCCAGTTTACCCGTCTCCCGGACAGGGGAGGGCACTGAAGCTTTCTTT	CAASLPVSRTGEGTEAFF
TRBV20-1	many	TRBJ2-7	-	TGCAGTGCTAGGGCCCGGACCGTCACCGAGCAGTACTTC	CSARARTVTEQYF